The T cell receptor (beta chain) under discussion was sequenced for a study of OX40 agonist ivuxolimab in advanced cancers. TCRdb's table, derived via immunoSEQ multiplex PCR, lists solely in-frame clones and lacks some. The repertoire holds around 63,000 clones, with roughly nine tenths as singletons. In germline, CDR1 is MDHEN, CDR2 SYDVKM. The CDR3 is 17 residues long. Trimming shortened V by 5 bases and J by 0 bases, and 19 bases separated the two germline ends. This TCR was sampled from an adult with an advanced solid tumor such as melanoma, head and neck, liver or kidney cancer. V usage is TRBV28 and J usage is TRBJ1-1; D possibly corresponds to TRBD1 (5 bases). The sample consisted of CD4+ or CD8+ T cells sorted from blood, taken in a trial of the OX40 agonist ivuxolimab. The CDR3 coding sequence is TGTGCCAGCAGTCTTAACCTCCCGACAGAGATGAACACTGAAGCTTTCTTT. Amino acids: CASSLNLPTEMNTEAFF.